Each of the 14 T cell receptor beta chains below was sequenced from the same sample in a study of blood T cell repertoires in COVID-19. Generated by immunoSEQ multiplex PCR, the TCRdb table keeps only in-frame clones and is missing some. The sample lists around 260,000 clones, approximately 89% seen once, with over 2% in the top ten. The sequencing input was peripheral blood. Receptors were obtained from a woman in her forties or fifties with acute or convalescent COVID-19.

The rearrangement links TRBV30 to TRBJ1-4; D is unresolved. The CDR3 runs 13 residues. Germline loops: CDR1 GTSNPN, CDR2 SVGIG (reference sequence). Trimming removed 0 bases at V and 8 bases at J, with 10 bases between. CDR3 in amino acids: CAWSVARREKLFF. CDR3 DNA: TGTGCCTGGAGTGTCGCACGGAGGGAAAAACTGTTTTTT.

As concerns this clone: One junction end disagrees with the germline gene, perhaps due to a read error. V usage is TRBV10-3 and J usage is TRBJ2-7, with 7 bases lining up with TRBD1. Germline V gives CDR1 ENHRY, CDR2 SYGVKD. The CDR3 consists of 15 residues. The CDR3 region has the DNA TGTGCCATCAGAGAACAGGGGTCTACATCCTACGCGCAGTACTTC. This encodes CAIREQGSTSYAQYF.

This clone came up many times. The chain has TRBV9 and TRBJ2-7; D not resolved. Germline lookup yields CDR1 SGDLS and CDR2 YYNGEE. Trimming left V 0 bases short and J 3 bases short, with 16 bases between. CDR3 size: 16 residues. CDR3 loop: CASSVGQANLDYEQYF. The CDR3 bases are TGTGCCAGCAGCGTAGGTCAGGCCAATCTGGACTACGAGCAGTACTTC.

The V and J genes are TRBV2 and TRBJ1-2, with a weak D call TRBD1 (5 bases). The V and J ends lost 8 bases and 4 bases respectively, with 11 bases between them. Germline V gene data show CDR1 as SNHLY and CDR2 as FYNNEI. The CDR3 length is 12 residues. CDR3 sequence: CASGQGGYGYTF. In DNA, the CDR3 is TGTGCCAGCGGGCAGGGTGGCTATGGCTACACCTTC.

The chain is built from TRBV7-3 and TRBJ2-7; the match to TRBD1 covers 11 bases. Losses at the gene ends were 5 bases for V and 6 bases for J; bases not matched to a gene: 3. Per the germline V gene, CDR1 is SGHTA and CDR2 is FQGTGA. This CDR3 is 13 amino acids long. The chain's CDR3 is CASSPGTGGEQYF. The CDR3 region has the DNA TGTGCCAGCAGCCCCGGGACAGGGGGCGAGCAGTACTTC.

The chain has TRBV5-4 and TRBJ2-7; D is undetermined. The germline V and J ends were trimmed by 0 bases and 3 bases, with 16 bases remaining between them. The length of the CDR3 is 16 residues. Germline CDR1 reads SGHNT; CDR2 reads YYREEE (reference sequence). The CDR3 sequence: CASSLESTTLSYEQYF. The DNA for the CDR3 is TGTGCCAGCAGCTTGGAATCCACTACATTAAGCTACGAGCAGTACTTC.

The chain joins TRBV19 to TRBJ2-7, with 7 bases fitting TRBD2. V lost 4 bases to trimming and J lost 3 bases; unmatched junction nucleotides: 9. This CDR3 has 15 amino acids. The germline V gene has CDR1 LNHDA and CDR2 SQIVND (reference sequence). The CDR3 here is CASSSPGLGNYEQYF. CDR3 nucleotides: TGTGCCAGTAGTAGCCCCGGACTAGGAAACTACGAGCAGTACTTC.

The rearrangement uses TRBV9 and TRBJ1-1; D is perhaps TRBD1 (5 bases). This CDR3 has 14 residues. CDR1 is SGDLS and CDR2 is YYNGEE in the germline V gene. Trimming cost V 0 bases and J 1 base, with 7 bases left between them. In DNA form, the CDR3 reads TGTGCCAGCAGCGTAGGACAGCGGAACACTGAAGCTTTCTTT. This translates into CASSVGQRNTEAFF.

V is TRBV7-8 and J is TRBJ2-7, with 7 bases identical to TRBD1. The CDR3 totals 14 residues. After removal of 1 base from V and 6 bases from J, the junction contained 6 bases not matched to a gene. CDR1 and CDR2 from the germline V gene are SGHVS and FQNEAQ. The CDR3 bases are TGTGCCAGCAGCTTAGGAGACAGGGTTGGCGAGCAGTACTTC. Translated, it gives CASSLGDRVGEQYF. Supplemented by reference TRBV7-8 and TRBJ2-7, the full variable domain reads GAGVSQSPRYKVAKRGQDVALRCDPISGHVSLFWYQQALGQGPEFLTYFQNEAQLDKSGLPSDRFFAERPEGSVSTLKIQRTQQEDSAVYLCASSLGDRVGEQYFGPGTRLTVT.

The chain is built from TRBV24-1 and TRBJ2-1; 11 nucleotides agree with TRBD2. V dropped 3 bases and J dropped 8; count of bases not matched to a gene: 17. CDR1 is KGHDR, CDR2 SFDVKD, per germline. This CDR3 has 19 amino acids. CDR3 sequence reads: CATSDPSGVAGGRRDEQFF. The CDR3 coding sequence is TGTGCCACCAGTGATCCTTCCGGGGTAGCGGGAGGGCGGAGGGATGAGCAGTTCTTC.

This rearrangement joins TRBV12-3 or TRBV12-4 to TRBJ1-1, with 8 bases fitting TRBD1. The CDR3 has 13 residues. V lost 6 bases, J lost 8 bases, and 8 bases stayed unmatched. CDR3 nucleotide sequence: TGTGCCAGCAGCTGGACAGGGCTTACCGAAGCTTTCTTT. Translated, it gives CASSWTGLTEAFF.

This chain links TRBV4-2 with TRBJ2-2, with 13 nucleotides matching TRBD2. V lost 4 bases, J lost 5 bases, and 10 bases stayed unmatched. There are 18 residues in the CDR3. Germline V gene data show CDR1 as LGHNA and CDR2 as YNFKEQ. The CDR3 coding sequence is TGTGCCAGCAGCCCCGGACTAGCGGGAGTCGTTGATACCGGGGAGCTGTTTTTT. Its translation: CASSPGLAGVVDTGELFF.

This rearrangement joins TRBV27 to TRBJ2-1; D uncertain. Trimming left V 2 bases short and J 2 bases short, with 7 bases between. From germline, CDR1 is MNHEY and CDR2 SMNVEV (reference sequence). CDR3 length: 14 amino acids. CDR3 nucleotides: TGTGCCAGCAGTTTAAGGAGCCCCTACAATGAGCAGTTCTTC. Its protein is CASSLRSPYNEQFF.

This sequence joins TRBV7-2 and TRBJ2-2, with TRBD2 matching over 10 bases. CDR1 is SGHTA and CDR2 is FQGNSA in the germline V gene. This CDR3 has 15 residues. With V trimmed by 5 bases and J by 1 base, 1 base remained unmatched. Written as DNA, the CDR3 is TGTGCCAGCAGCAGGACTAGCGGGAACACCGGGGAGCTGTTTTTT. Its translation is CASSRTSGNTGELFF.